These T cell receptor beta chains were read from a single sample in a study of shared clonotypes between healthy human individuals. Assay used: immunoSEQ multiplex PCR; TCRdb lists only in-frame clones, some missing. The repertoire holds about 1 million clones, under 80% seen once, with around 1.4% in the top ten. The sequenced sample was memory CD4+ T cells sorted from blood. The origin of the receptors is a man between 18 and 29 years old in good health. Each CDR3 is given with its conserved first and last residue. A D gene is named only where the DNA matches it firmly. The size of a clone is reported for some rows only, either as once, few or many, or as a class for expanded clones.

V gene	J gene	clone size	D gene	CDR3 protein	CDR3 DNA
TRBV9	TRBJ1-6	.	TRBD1	CASSVSGTDNSPLHF	TGTGCCAGCAGCGTTTCCGGGACAGACAATTCACCCCTCCACTTT
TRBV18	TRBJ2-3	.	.	CASSPPFADTQYF	TGTGCCAGCTCACCACCCTTCGCAGATACGCAGTATTTT
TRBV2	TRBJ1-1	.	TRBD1	CASCRDRGRGTEAFF	TGTGCCAGCTGCCGGGACAGGGGGCGGGGAACTGAAGCTTTCTTT
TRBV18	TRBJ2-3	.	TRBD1	CASSRKTGQGEGAGTQYF	TGTGCCAGCTCCCGTAAGACCGGACAGGGCGAGGGGGCAGGTACGCAGTATTTT
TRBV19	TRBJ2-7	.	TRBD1	CASSRGQGPYEQYF	TGTGCCAGTAGTCGAGGACAGGGGCCCTACGAGCAGTACTTC
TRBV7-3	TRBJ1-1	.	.	CASSPAPGMNTEAFF	TGTGCCAGCAGCCCAGCTCCGGGGATGAACACTGAAGCTTTCTTT
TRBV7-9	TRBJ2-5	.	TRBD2	CASSSRAGTISETQYF	TGTGCCAGCAGCTCCCGTGCCGGGACTATTAGTGAGACCCAGTACTTC
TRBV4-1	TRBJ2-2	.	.	CASSLSGMAGTGELFF	TGCGCCAGCAGCCTCTCGGGGATGGCGGGCACCGGGGAGCTGTTTTTT
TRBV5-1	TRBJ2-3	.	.	CASRSSTDTQYF	TGCGCCAGCAGATCTAGCACAGATACGCAGTATTTT
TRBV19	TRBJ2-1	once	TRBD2	CASSQGGKEQFF	TGTGCCAGTAGCCAGGGAGGGAAAGAGCAGTTCTTC
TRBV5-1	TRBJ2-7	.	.	CASSPNPGAYEQYF	TGCGCCAGCAGCCCTAACCCAGGCGCCTACGAGCAGTACTTC
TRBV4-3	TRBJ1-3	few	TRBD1	CASSQDRGITTIYF	TGCGCCAGCAGCCAAGACAGGGGGATAACAACCATATATTTT
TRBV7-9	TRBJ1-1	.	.	CASSRTATEAFF	TGTGCCAGCAGCCGGACAGCCACTGAAGCTTTCTTT
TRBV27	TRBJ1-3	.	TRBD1	CASRPDRGPGNTIYF	TGTGCCAGCAGACCAGACAGGGGGCCAGGAAACACCATATATTTT
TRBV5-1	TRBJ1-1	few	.	CASSFQGENTEAFF	TGCGCCAGCAGCTTTCAGGGAGAGAACACTGAAGCTTTCTTT
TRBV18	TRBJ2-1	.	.	CASSPRGISSYNEQFF	TGTGCCAGCTCACCACGGGGGATTAGCTCCTACAATGAGCAGTTCTTC
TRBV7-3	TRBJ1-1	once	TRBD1	CASSRWAGTGEAFF	TGTGCCAGCAGCCGATGGGCCGGGACAGGGGAAGCTTTCTTT
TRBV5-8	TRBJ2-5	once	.	CASSLGLGKETQYF	TGTGCCAGCAGCTTAGGCCTGGGGAAAGAGACCCAGTACTTC
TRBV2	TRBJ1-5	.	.	CASSVDRNSNQPQHF	TGTGCCAGCAGTGTCGACAGGAATAGCAATCAGCCCCAGCATTTT
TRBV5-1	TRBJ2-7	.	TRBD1	CASSLGPGTGMGEQYF	TGCGCCAGCAGCTTAGGCCCGGGGACAGGGATGGGCGAGCAGTACTTC
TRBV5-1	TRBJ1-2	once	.	CASSLADTVGDGYTF	TGCGCCAGCAGCTTGGCAGACACCGTGGGCGATGGCTACACCTTC
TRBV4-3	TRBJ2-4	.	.	CASSQEGGRAKNIQYF	TGCGCCAGCAGCCAAGAGGGGGGAAGAGCCAAAAACATTCAGTACTTC
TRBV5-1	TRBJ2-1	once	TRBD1	CASSLGQGKVDEQFF	TGCGCCAGCAGCTTGGGACAGGGCAAGGTCGATGAGCAGTTCTTC
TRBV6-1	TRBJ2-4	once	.	CASSEALGRVAKNIQYF	TGTGCCAGCAGTGAAGCGCTGGGACGGGTAGCCAAAAACATTCAGTACTTC
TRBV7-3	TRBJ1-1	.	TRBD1	CASSSGTGSGTEAFF	TGTGCCAGCAGCTCCGGGACAGGCTCCGGCACTGAAGCTTTCTTT
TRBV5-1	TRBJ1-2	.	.	CASSFQGDGYGYTF	TGCGCCAGCAGCTTCCAGGGCGACGGCTATGGCTACACCTTC
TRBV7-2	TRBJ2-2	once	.	CASSRGNRGTGELFF	TGTGCCAGCAGCCGCGGGAACAGGGGTACCGGGGAGCTGTTTTTT
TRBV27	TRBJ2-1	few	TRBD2	CASRRRLAGAPVNEQFF	TGTGCCAGCAGGAGAAGACTAGCGGGGGCCCCCGTGAATGAGCAGTTCTTC
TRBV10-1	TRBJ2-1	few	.	CASRTVWYNEQFF	TGCGCCAGCAGGACAGTCTGGTACAATGAGCAGTTCTTC
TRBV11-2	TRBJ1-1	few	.	CASSSWGRGLNTEAFF	TGTGCCAGCAGCAGTTGGGGGCGCGGCCTTAACACTGAAGCTTTCTTT
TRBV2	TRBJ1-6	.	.	CASSFWNSPLHF	TGTGCCAGCAGTTTCTGGAACTCACCCCTCCACTTT
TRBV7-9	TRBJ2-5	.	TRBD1	CASSLTGAIQETQYF	TGTGCCAGCAGCTTGACAGGGGCGATACAAGAGACCCAGTACTTC
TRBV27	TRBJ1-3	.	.	CASSSYKEGGNTIYF	TGTGCCAGCAGTAGTTATAAGGAGGGAGGAAACACCATATATTTT
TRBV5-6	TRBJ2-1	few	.	CASSFTGSEQFF	TGTGCCAGCAGCTTTACAGGGTCCGAGCAGTTCTTC
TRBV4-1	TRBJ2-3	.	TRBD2	CASSQEIGLAGGSDTQYF	TGCGCCAGCAGCCAAGAAATAGGACTAGCGGGAGGTTCAGATACGCAGTATTTT
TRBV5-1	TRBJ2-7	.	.	CASSLANSYYEQYF	TGCGCCAGCAGCTTGGCGAACAGTTACTACGAGCAGTACTTC
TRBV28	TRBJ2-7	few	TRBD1	CASSSGTGSPYEQYF	TGTGCCAGCAGCTCCGGGACAGGGAGTCCCTACGAGCAGTACTTC
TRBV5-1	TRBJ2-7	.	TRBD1	CASSPDRVNEQYF	TGCGCCAGCAGCCCGGACAGGGTCAACGAGCAGTACTTC
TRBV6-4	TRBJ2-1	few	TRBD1	CASWQGETKSNEQFF	TGTGCCAGCTGGCAGGGGGAGACTAAGTCCAATGAGCAGTTCTTC
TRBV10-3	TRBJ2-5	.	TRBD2	CASGPSGGQETQYF	TGTGCCAGTGGACCTAGCGGGGGGCAAGAGACCCAGTACTTC
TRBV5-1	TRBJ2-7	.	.	CASSLGEAYEQYF	TGCGCCAGCAGCTTGGGAGAGGCCTACGAGCAGTACTTC
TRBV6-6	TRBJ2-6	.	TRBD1	CASSPWTGEGANVLTF	TGTGCCAGCAGTCCCTGGACAGGGGAAGGGGCCAACGTCCTGACTTTC
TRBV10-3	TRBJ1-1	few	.	CAIRTANTEAFF	TGTGCCATTCGGACAGCGAACACTGAAGCTTTCTTT
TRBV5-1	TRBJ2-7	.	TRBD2	CASSLELAGEQYF	TGCGCCAGCAGCTTGGAATTAGCGGGGGAGCAGTACTTC
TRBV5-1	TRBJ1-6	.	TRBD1	CASSYSGQGDSPLHF	TGCGCCAGCAGCTATTCGGGGCAGGGGGATTCACCCCTCCACTTT
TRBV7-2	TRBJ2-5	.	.	CASSFTGWETQYF	TGTGCCAGCAGCTTCACAGGTTGGGAGACCCAGTACTTC